Listed here are 17 T cell receptor beta chains from one sample, sequenced in a study of PD-L1 blockade in urothelial cancer (dated by TCRdb to about 2017). The method behind the library was the immunoSEQ multiplex PCR assay. The immuneACCESS repertoire file appears here via TCRdb, limited to in-frame rearrangements. These files lack a portion of the clones; in checked studies, under half of the deficit traces to unresolved V genes, and the cause of the others is not known. The table for this sample lists 20,000 to 25,000 clones; 85% to 90% of them were counted only once. Roughly 15% of the sample rests with the top ten. Source: PBMCs, taken around atezolizumab (anti-PD-L1) treatment. The receptors come from a woman aged 55-69 years with urothelial cancer.

The V call is TRBV29-1, the J call TRBJ2-5, with D possibly matching TRBD2 (5 bases). The CDR3 length is 12 residues. Germline V gene lookup returns CDR1 SQVTM and CDR2 ANQGSEA. Trimming left V 6 bases short and J 5 bases short, with 13 bases between. CDR3 region: CSVPLAGETQYF. The CDR3, as DNA: TGCAGCGTCCCCCTGGCGGGCGAGACCCAGTACTTC. Full variable domain (missing parts from reference TRBV29-1 and TRBJ2-5): SAVISQKPSRDICQRGTSLTIQCQVDSQVTMMFWYRQQPGQSLTLIATANQGSEATYESGFVIDKFPISRPNLTFSTLTVSNMSPEDSSIYLCSVPLAGETQYFGPGTRLLVL.

This chain uses TRBV7-6 with TRBJ1-2; unclear D gene. This CDR3 is 15 amino acids long. The ends were cut back, 2 bases at V and 0 bases at J, with 10 bases in the middle. Per the germline V gene, CDR1 is SGHVS and CDR2 is FNYEAQ. In nucleotides, the CDR3 is TGTGCCAGCAGCTTATCCTCGACTACTAACTATGGCTACACCTTC. Translation gives CASSLSSTTNYGYTF.

The chain recombines TRBV10-2 with TRBJ2-1; 11 bases are a match to TRBD2. V shed 0 bases and J 9 bases; nucleotides not matched to a gene: 10. Germline lookup yields CDR1 WSHSY and CDR2 SAAADI. This CDR3 spans 17 amino acids. CDR3 in DNA: TGCGCCAGCAGTGAGTCGATGATAGCGGGAGGGCCGGGTGAGCAGTTCTTC. Its protein is CASSESMIAGGPGEQFF.

This clone came up once. The V call is TRBV4-1, the J call TRBJ2-7, with 8 bases identical to TRBD1. Germline trimming cut 5 bases from V and 3 bases from J; bases unmatched to any gene: 12. This CDR3 comprises 16 residues. From germline, CDR1 is MGHRA and CDR2 YSYEKL. The CDR3 sequence: CASSFEERQGFYEQYF. CDR3 sequence (DNA): TGCGCCAGCAGCTTCGAGGAGAGACAGGGGTTCTACGAGCAGTACTTC.

This sequence joins TRBV7-2 and TRBJ2-7; 8 bases are a match to TRBD1. The CDR3 runs to 14 residues. Germline-derived CDR1 and CDR2 are SGHTA and FQGNSA. J lost 3 bases, V lost 5 bases, and 6 bases had no gene match. The CDR3 nucleotides read TGTGCCAGCAGCCCCAGAGGACAGGGCTACGAGCAGTACTTC. Its protein is CASSPRGQGYEQYF.

This clone was seen only once. This chain links TRBV5-4 with TRBJ1-1; D ambiguous. Trimming left V 2 bases short and J 0 bases short, with 11 bases between. Germline CDR1 SGHNT, CDR2 YYREEE (reference sequence). This CDR3 region has 15 residues. As DNA, the CDR3 is TGTGCCAGCAGCTTTCCTACAGATATGAACACTGAAGCTTTCTTT. Its protein product is CASSFPTDMNTEAFF. Filled out from reference TRBV5-4 and TRBJ1-1, the complete variable domain reads ETGVTQSPTHLIKTRGQQVTLRCSSQSGHNTVSWYQQALGQGPQFIFQYYREEENGRGNFPPRFSGLQFPNYSSELNVNALELDDSALYLCASSFPTDMNTEAFFGQGTRLTVV.

The chain carries TRBV7-6 and TRBJ2-7; 8 bases align to TRBD1. This CDR3 contains 15 residues. From germline, CDR1 is SGHVS and CDR2 FNYEAQ. The ends lost 1 base at V and 2 bases at J; junction bases unmatched: 4. For the CDR3, the DNA is TGTGCCAGCAGCTTAGAAGGGACAGGAGCCTACGAGCAGTACTTC. It encodes CASSLEGTGAYEQYF. Together with reference TRBV7-6 and TRBJ2-7, the CDR3 gives the full variable domain: GAGVSQSPRYKVTKRGQDVALRCDPISGHVSLYWYRQALGQGPEFLTYFNYEAQQDKSGLPNDRFSAERPEGSISTLTIQRTEQRDSAMYRCASSLEGTGAYEQYFGPGTRLTVT.

The V call is TRBV2, the J call TRBJ2-3; 8 bases line up with TRBD2. The J segment lost 4 bases and the V segment lost 3 bases, leaving 9 bases of the junction unmatched. CDR1 is SNHLY and CDR2 is FYNNEI in the germline V gene. This CDR3 has 16 residues. The CDR3 spells CASSEPGLGLSDTQYF. The CDR3 DNA follows: TGTGCCAGCAGTGAGCCGGGACTAGGTCTCTCAGATACGCAGTATTTT.

Only one count was recorded for this clone. V and J are TRBV29-1 and TRBJ2-3, with TRBD2 identical over 13 bases. V was pared by 4 bases and J by 6 bases, with 4 bases of the junction left unmatched. The CDR3 contains 14 residues. Germline V gene sequence: CDR1 SQVTM, CDR2 ANQGSEA. The chain's CDR3 is CSVVLAGGHDTQYF. The CDR3 coding sequence is TGCAGCGTTGTACTAGCGGGAGGGCATGATACGCAGTATTTT.

The V and J genes are TRBV18 and TRBJ2-1; 8 bases fit TRBD2. Unmatched junction bases numbered 7, after V lost 4 bases and J lost 2 bases. Germline V gives CDR1 KGHSH, CDR2 LQKENI. This CDR3 has 16 residues. DNA of the CDR3: TGTGCCAGCTCACTCCTAGCGGGTAAGGCCTACAATGAGCAGTTCTTC. Protein sequence: CASSLLAGKAYNEQFF.

V gene TRBV5-1 combines with J gene TRBJ2-1; D might be TRBD2 (7 bases). The CDR3 is 17 amino acids. Germline-derived CDR1 and CDR2 are SGHRS and YFSETQ. The V and J ends lost 0 bases and 2 bases respectively, with 15 bases between them. CDR3 amino acids: CASSLEAGHGPYNEQFF. CDR3 bases: TGCGCCAGCAGCTTGGAAGCGGGACACGGTCCCTACAATGAGCAGTTCTTC.

This rearrangement joins TRBV19 to TRBJ2-7; the D is unclear. This CDR3 region has 13 residues. Trimming stripped 3 bases from V and 2 bases from J, with 8 bases between. CDR1 LNHDA and CDR2 SQIVND come from the germline V gene (reference sequence). The CDR3 DNA reads as TGTGCCAGTAGTATGGGCCAAACCTACGAGCAGTACTTC. Translated, it gives CASSMGQTYEQYF.

V gene TRBV19 combines with J gene TRBJ1-3, with D tentatively TRBD1 (6 bases). Germline V lookup: CDR1 LNHDA, CDR2 SQIVND (reference sequence). The CDR3 sequence is 18 residues long. The V end lost 5 bases, the J end lost 0 bases, and 20 bases lay between the germline ends. The CDR3 is CASSEYRTALSSGNTIYF. The CDR3 coding sequence is TGTGCCAGTAGTGAATATCGGACAGCCCTAAGCTCTGGAAACACCATATATTTT.

V usage is TRBV27 and J usage is TRBJ2-7; 7 nucleotides agree with TRBD1. V shed 5 bases and J 3 bases; nucleotides not matched to a gene: 7. Germline CDR1 reads MNHEY; CDR2 reads SMNVEV (reference sequence). This CDR3 has 14 residues. CDR3 sequence: CASSRSRDSYEQYF. CDR3 in DNA: TGTGCCAGCAGTAGGTCCCGGGACAGCTACGAGCAGTACTTC.

The V and J genes are TRBV9 and TRBJ1-2; possibly TRBD1 for D (5 bases). The CDR3 spans 14 residues. CDR1 is SGDLS and CDR2 is YYNGEE in the germline V gene. V shed 3 bases and J shed 2 bases, with 11 bases lying between them. CDR3 sequence reads: CASSAQPGNYGYTF. The CDR3 bases are TGTGCCAGCAGCGCACAACCAGGGAACTATGGCTACACCTTC.

A single count supports this clone. The chain employs TRBV30 and TRBJ2-7; D is uncertain. Germline V CDR1 and CDR2: GTSNPN, SVGIG (reference sequence). V was shortened by 1 base and J by 9 bases, with 16 bases between the two germline ends. CDR3 length: 13 residues. DNA of the CDR3: TGTGCCTGGAGTGACTCCCTGGGCAGTACGCAGTACTTC. It codes for CAWSDSLGSTQYF.

This clone was seen a single time. The rearrangement joins TRBV28 to TRBJ2-2, with 10 nucleotides matching TRBD2. The CDR3 extends over 17 amino acids. V gave up 6 bases and J gave up 3 bases; unmatched junction bases: 10. Germline V lookup: CDR1 MDHEN, CDR2 SYDVKM. Written as DNA, the CDR3 is TGTGCCAGCAGATCCCTGGGTAGCGGGAGGCACACCGGGGAGCTGTTTTTT. This translates into CASRSLGSGRHTGELFF.